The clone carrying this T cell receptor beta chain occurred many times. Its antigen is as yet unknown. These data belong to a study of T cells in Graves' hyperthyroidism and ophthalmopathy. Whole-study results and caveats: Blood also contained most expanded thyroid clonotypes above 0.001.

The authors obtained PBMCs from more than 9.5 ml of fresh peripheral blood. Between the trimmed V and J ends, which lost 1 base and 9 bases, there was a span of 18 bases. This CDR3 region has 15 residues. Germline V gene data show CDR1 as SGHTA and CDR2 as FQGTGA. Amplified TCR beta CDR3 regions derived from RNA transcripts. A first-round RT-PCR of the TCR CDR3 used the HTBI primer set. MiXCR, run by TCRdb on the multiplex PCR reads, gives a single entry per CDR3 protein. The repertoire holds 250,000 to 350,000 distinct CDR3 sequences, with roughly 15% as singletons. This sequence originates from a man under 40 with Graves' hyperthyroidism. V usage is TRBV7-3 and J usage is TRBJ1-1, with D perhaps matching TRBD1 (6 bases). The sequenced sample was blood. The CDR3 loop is CASSLISGAGAKAFF. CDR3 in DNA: TGTGCCAGCAGCTTAATCTCGGGGGCAGGGGCGAAAGCTTTCTTT.